The 13 T cell receptor beta chains listed next were all sequenced from one sample in a study of T cell responses to AZD1222 COVID-19 vaccine (dated by TCRdb to about 2021). The time point label, as the study defines it: baseline before first vaccination. Receptors were amplified or captured by the immunoSEQ multiplex PCR assay. TCRdb took this table from immuneACCESS and kept in-frame rearrangements with V and J called. Such tables lack part of the clones; where checked against another copy, unresolved V genes explain under half of the gap, and the rest is unexplained. The sample includes 100,000 to 150,000 clones, with about 88% observed a single time. Under 9% of the sample goes to the ten largest clones. The sequencing used peripheral blood, collected on day 0 of AZD1222 vaccination. The source is an adult in good health.

This chain uses TRBV19 with TRBJ2-2, with a possible D match to TRBD1 (5 bases). The CDR3 consists of 14 residues. CDR1 and CDR2 from the germline V gene are LNHDA and SQIVND (reference sequence). V was cut by 5 bases and J by 0 bases, with 7 bases left in between. CDR3 DNA sequence: TGTGCCAGTAGTGGGGCGGCGAACACCGGGGAGCTGTTTTTT. Its translation is CASSGAANTGELFF. The full variable domain, its missing parts supplied by reference TRBV19 and TRBJ2-2, is DGGITQSPKYLFRKEGQNVTLSCEQNLNHDAMYWYRQDPGQGLRLIYYSQIVNDFQKGDIAEGYSVSREKKESFPLTVTSAQKNPTAFYLCASSGAANTGELFFGEGSRLTVL.

The V and J genes are TRBV10-2 and TRBJ2-4, with D possibly called TRBD1 or TRBD2 (6 bases each). The germline V and J ends were trimmed by 6 bases and 10 bases, with 19 bases remaining between them. CDR1 is WSHSY, CDR2 SAAADI, per germline. The CDR3 contains 14 residues. The CDR3 spells CASREGWGLRIQYF. The DNA of the CDR3 is TGCGCCAGCAGGGAGGGTTGGGGGCTTAGAATTCAGTACTTC.

This chain links TRBV2 with TRBJ1-5; 8 bases agree with TRBD1. V lost 5 bases, J lost 4 bases, and 1 base stayed unmatched. This CDR3 contains 13 residues. The germline V gene encodes CDR1 SNHLY and CDR2 FYNNEI. The CDR3 coding sequence is TGTGCCAGCAGTTACAGGGGGAATCAGCCCCAGCATTTT. It yields the protein CASSYRGNQPQHF.

V gene TRBV24-1 combines with J gene TRBJ1-5, with D unresolved. The CDR3 consists of 14 residues. V lost 4 bases and J lost 0, with 6 bases in between. Germline lookup yields CDR1 KGHDR and CDR2 SFDVKD. In DNA, the CDR3 is TGTGCCACCAGTGACAGGTTTAGCAATCAGCCCCAGCATTTT. Its translation: CATSDRFSNQPQHF.

The chain is built from TRBV28 and TRBJ1-1; D is undetermined. This CDR3 has 10 residues. V gave up 4 bases and J gave up 3 bases, with 0 bases separating them. The germline V gene encodes CDR1 MDHEN and CDR2 SYDVKM. The CDR3 spells CASSYTEAFF. The CDR3 DNA is TGTGCCAGCAGTTACACTGAAGCTTTCTTT.

The chain links TRBV6-5 to TRBJ2-7; 8 positions match TRBD1. In germline, CDR1 is MNHEY, CDR2 SVGAGI. V gave up 5 bases and J gave up 5 bases; unmatched junction bases: 11. The CDR3 length is 15 residues. CDR3 loop: CASSRPTGDLNEQYF. DNA of the CDR3: TGTGCCAGCAGTCGCCCGACAGGGGACCTTAACGAGCAGTACTTC.

The chain has TRBV14 and TRBJ2-3, with 7 positions matching TRBD1. The CDR3 is 17 residues long. Germline V CDR1 and CDR2: SGHDN, FVKESK. J gave up 4 bases and V 0 bases, and 10 bases lay outside the gene matches. The CDR3 DNA is TGTGCCAGCAGCCAAGAAAAGGGCAGGGGGAGAGCAGATACGCAGTATTTT. This sequence encodes CASSQEKGRGRADTQYF.

This clone was seen a few times. This chain joins TRBV7-8 and TRBJ1-5, with a weak D call TRBD1 (6 bases). CDR1 and CDR2 (germline): SGHVS, FQNEAQ. The germline V and J ends were trimmed by 1 base and 1 base, with 17 bases remaining between them. The CDR3 extends over 18 amino acids. CDR3 sequence (DNA): TGTGCCAGCAGCTTAGACCCGGGACACCCCAGCAGCAATCAGCCCCAGCATTTT. Translation: CASSLDPGHPSSNQPQHF.

This clone is a singleton in its sample. The rearrangement uses TRBV5-6 and TRBJ2-2; 13 bases are shared with TRBD2. The V and J ends lost 3 bases and 5 bases, in that order; junction bases with no gene match: 7. Germline CDR1 reads SGHDT; CDR2 reads YYEEEE. The CDR3 is 17 residues long. CDR3 amino acids: CASSWGTSGTGTGELFF. The CDR3 DNA reads TGTGCCAGCAGCTGGGGGACTAGCGGGACAGGTACCGGGGAGCTGTTTTTT.

J is TRBJ2-7 and V is TRBV19, with 7 bases lining up with TRBD1. This CDR3 contains 14 residues. Germline V gene sequence: CDR1 LNHDA, CDR2 SQIVND (reference sequence). Trimming at V came to 2 bases and at J to 2 bases, leaving 3 bases not matched to a gene. The CDR3 DNA sequence: TGTGCCAGTAGTATACAGACAGGGCCCTACGAGCAGTACTTC. It codes for CASSIQTGPYEQYF. The full variable domain, with the rest looked up from reference TRBV19 and TRBJ2-7, is DGGITQSPKYLFRKEGQNVTLSCEQNLNHDAMYWYRQDPGQGLRLIYYSQIVNDFQKGDIAEGYSVSREKKESFPLTVTSAQKNPTAFYLCASSIQTGPYEQYFGPGTRLTVT.

The V and J genes are TRBV7-9 and TRBJ2-7; either TRBD1 or TRBD2 may fit D (5 bases each). Germline V lookup: CDR1 SEHNR, CDR2 FQNEAQ (reference sequence). V lost 7 bases to trimming and J lost 6 bases, with 22 bases between them. The CDR3 contains 15 residues. The CDR3 reads CASTQPGAKGSEQYF. The CDR3 nucleotides are TGTGCCAGCACCCAACCCGGGGCTAAGGGATCCGAGCAGTACTTC.

Written as DNA, the CDR3 is TGTGCCAGCAGACAAACAGGGGTCGGGGAGCTGTTTTTT. Translated: CASRQTGVGELFF. This chain joins TRBV6-5 and TRBJ2-2; 7 positions match TRBD1. V was pared by 6 bases and J by 7 bases, with 5 bases of the junction left unmatched. In germline, CDR1 is MNHEY, CDR2 SVGAGI. The CDR3 has 13 amino acids.

The V and J genes are TRBV27 and TRBJ2-7; 10 bases map to TRBD1. J lost 4 bases, V lost 5 bases, and 8 bases had no gene match. The CDR3 is made up of 15 amino acids. The germline V gene encodes CDR1 MNHEY and CDR2 SMNVEV (reference sequence). CDR3 sequence: CASSQRRDRGYEQYF. The CDR3 bases are TGTGCCAGCAGTCAAAGGAGGGACAGGGGTTACGAGCAGTACTTC.